This T cell receptor beta chain was obtained from a study of cytomegalovirus exposure and HLA in healthy donors. Whole-study findings and limits: Several of the most significant clusters appeared linked to common viral pathogens, based on a later analysis.

Germline V CDR1 and CDR2: MNHNY, SVGAGI (reference sequence). The V gene lost 7 bases and the J gene lost 0 bases, with 13 bases spanning the gap. The CDR3 is 15 amino acids. Primers included in the PCR were 60 Vbeta and 13 Jbeta primers. The assay was immunoSEQ multiplex PCR, and TCRdb's table has in-frame clones only and misses some. The sample has 130,000 or so clones, 70% to 80% seen once. Note on this clone: Antigen unknown.

The specimen sequenced was PBMCs. V and J are TRBV6-6 and TRBJ1-5; D is unresolved. This TCR was sampled from a woman aged 60-75 years in good health and CMV-seronegative. CDR3 DNA: TGTGCCAGCATCCAACTTGTTCTTAGCAATCAGCCCCAGCATTTT. Residues: CASIQLVLSNQPQHF.